This T cell receptor (beta chain) emerged from a study of tumor-infiltrating lymphocytes in primary liver carcinoma. Whole-study context: All patients, whether men or women, fell within 30 to 69 years of age.

This clonotype was picked up many times. Its antigen is as yet unknown. Study-wide results and caveats: The difference in top-250-clone fraction between tumors and blood was significant, favoring tumors (p = 0.039). Lower overlap was observed for tumor-adjacent and tumor-blood pairs relative to tumor region pairs.

Trimming cost V 6 bases and J 6 bases; bases outside gene matches: 5. CDR3 length: 12 residues. Germline CDR1 SQVTM, CDR2 ANQGSEA. Reverse transcription of 500 ng total RNA with a constant-region primer produced TCR beta cDNA. TCR beta libraries came from three nested multiplex PCR rounds using slightly modified ARM-PCR. Primers for the first two PCR rounds were TRBV1-TRBV30 forward primers and a C-beta reverse primer (about 9 cycles per round). TCRdb ran MiXCR on the multiplex PCR reads and lists one entry per CDR3 protein. The table shows some 200,000 distinct CDR3 sequences, with 65% occurring only once. The source of the blood RNA was unsorted whole blood, and germline DNA was extracted as well.

The material sequenced was peripheral blood. This rearrangement joins TRBV29-1 to TRBJ1-5; 7 bases map to TRBD1. The clonotype originates from a woman aged 60-75 years with primary liver carcinoma and hepatitis B virus infection. The CDR3 region has the DNA TGCAGCGTCAGGACAGGTAGTCAGCCCCAGCATTTT. Translating it yields CSVRTGSQPQHF. The variable domain in full, completed from reference TRBV29-1 and TRBJ1-5, reads SAVISQKPSRDICQRGTSLTIQCQVDSQVTMMFWYRQQPGQSLTLIATANQGSEATYESGFVIDKFPISRPNLTFSTLTVSNMSPEDSSIYLCSVRTGSQPQHFGDGTRLSIL.